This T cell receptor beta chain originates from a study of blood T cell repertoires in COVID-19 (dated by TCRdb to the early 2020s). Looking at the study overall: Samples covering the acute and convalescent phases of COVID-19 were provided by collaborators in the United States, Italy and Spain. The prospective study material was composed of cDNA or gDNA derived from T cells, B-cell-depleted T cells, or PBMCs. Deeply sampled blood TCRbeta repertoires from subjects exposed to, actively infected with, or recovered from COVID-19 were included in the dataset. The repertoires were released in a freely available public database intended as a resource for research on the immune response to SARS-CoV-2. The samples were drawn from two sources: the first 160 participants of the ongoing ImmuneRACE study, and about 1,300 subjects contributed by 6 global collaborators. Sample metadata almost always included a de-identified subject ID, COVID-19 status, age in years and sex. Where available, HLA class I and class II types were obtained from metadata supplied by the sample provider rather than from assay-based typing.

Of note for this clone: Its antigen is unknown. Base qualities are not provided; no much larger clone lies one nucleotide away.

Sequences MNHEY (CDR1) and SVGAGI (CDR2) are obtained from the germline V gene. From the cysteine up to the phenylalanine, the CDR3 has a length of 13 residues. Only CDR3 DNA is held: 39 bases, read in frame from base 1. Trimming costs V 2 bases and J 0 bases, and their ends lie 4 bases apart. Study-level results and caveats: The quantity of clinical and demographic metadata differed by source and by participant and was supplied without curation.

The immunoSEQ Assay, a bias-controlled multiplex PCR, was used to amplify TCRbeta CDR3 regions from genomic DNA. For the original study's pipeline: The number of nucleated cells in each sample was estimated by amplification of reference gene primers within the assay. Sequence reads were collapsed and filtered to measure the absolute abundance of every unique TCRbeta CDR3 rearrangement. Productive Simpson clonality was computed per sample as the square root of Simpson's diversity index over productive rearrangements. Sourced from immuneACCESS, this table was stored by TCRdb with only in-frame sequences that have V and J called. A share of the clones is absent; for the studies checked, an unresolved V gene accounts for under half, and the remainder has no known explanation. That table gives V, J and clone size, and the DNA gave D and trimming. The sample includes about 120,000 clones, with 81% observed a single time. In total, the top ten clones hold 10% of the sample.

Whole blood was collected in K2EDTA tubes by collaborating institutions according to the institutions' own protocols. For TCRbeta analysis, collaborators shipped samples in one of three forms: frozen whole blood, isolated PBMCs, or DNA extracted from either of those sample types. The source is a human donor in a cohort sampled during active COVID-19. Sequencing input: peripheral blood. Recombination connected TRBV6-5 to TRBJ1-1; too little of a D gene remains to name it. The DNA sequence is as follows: TGTGCCAGCAGTTACCAGGTGAACACTGAAGCTTTCTTT. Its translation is CASSYQVNTEAFF.